Below are 3 T cell receptor beta chains sequenced from a single sample in a study of Tregs in tolerant kidney transplant recipients. Measured with immunoSEQ multiplex PCR; TCRdb has only the in-frame clones, and not every one. Counted here are some 100,000 clones, roughly 92% occurring once; the ten biggest clones make up approximately 0.59%. Sequences were obtained from CD4+ T cells from blood. Receptors originate from a human donor in good health.

This clone was detected a few times. The rearrangement links TRBV7-9 to TRBJ1-6; a possible D gene is TRBD1 (5 bases). This CDR3 has 14 residues. Germline CDR1 is SEHNR and CDR2 is FQNEAQ (reference sequence). Trimming cost V 5 bases and J 10 bases, with 15 bases left between them. In DNA, the CDR3 is TGTGCCAGCAGCCTCGACGGGGGGAGATCACCCCTCCACTTT. Encoded protein: CASSLDGGRSPLHF.

The chain has TRBV9 and TRBJ2-3; D is unclear. The CDR3 totals 16 residues. Germline CDR1 SGDLS, CDR2 YYNGEE. V lost 0 bases and J lost 0, with 11 bases in between. CDR3 nucleotides: TGTGCCAGCAGCGTAGGGCTCGGCACTAGCACAGATACGCAGTATTTT. Its protein is CASSVGLGTSTDTQYF.

J is TRBJ1-3 and V is TRBV7-2, with D unresolved. CDR1 SGHTA and CDR2 FQGNSA come from the germline V gene. V was clipped by 1 base and J by 6 bases, with 10 bases between them. The CDR3 length is 14 residues. DNA for the CDR3: TGTGCCAGCAGCTTAGAGACGGCTCCAAACACCATATATTTT. Amino acids: CASSLETAPNTIYF.